This T cell receptor (beta chain) is drawn from a study of Ad26.COV2.S vaccination and SARS-CoV-2 variants. Study-level findings and limits: After vaccination, reports described spike-specific CD8+ and CD4+ T cell responses as showing substantial breadth. Placebo recipients trailed vaccine recipients in spike-specific TCR breadth. Total responses of T cells may have been underestimated by the analyses of TCR breadth and depth. Similar non-spike TCR breadth was observed in recipients of vaccine and of placebo.

The protocol was immunoSEQ multiplex PCR, while the TCRdb copy is restricted to in-frame clones and leaves out a portion. The sample holds about 94,000 clones; approximately 86% are singletons and the top ten take about 15%. Germline CDR1 and CDR2: SGHDT and YYEEEE. This CDR3 spans 16 amino acids. Trimming stripped 1 base from V and 1 base from J, with 13 bases between. This clone appeared a single time. Its matching antigen is unknown. This specimen consisted of peripheral blood, obtained after recovery from COVID-19. The gene calls are TRBV5-6 and TRBJ2-3; D is possibly TRBD1 or TRBD2 (5 bases each). The sequence derives from a human donor who had recovered from COVID-19. The CDR3 loop is CASSLIGQGGTDTQYF. CDR3 DNA sequence: TGTGCCAGCAGCTTGATCGGGCAGGGAGGCACAGATACGCAGTATTTT.